This TCR beta chain was profiled in a study of T cell responses to AZD1222 COVID-19 vaccine. Regarding the study as a whole: Donors, mostly white British, included more females; clonal diversity was possibly underestimated. Epitopes outside B.1.351 and B.1.1.7 mutated regions reportedly drew nearly half of spike TCRs. Baseline seropositivity characterized only a handful of AZD1222 recipients.

Trimming took 0 bases from V and 0 from J, leaving 12 bases between them. This CDR3 is built from 17 residues. Germline CDR1 reads SGHNT; CDR2 reads YYREEE (reference sequence). A remark on this clone: Its cognate antigen is unknown.

Method: immunoSEQ multiplex PCR; TCRdb's copy keeps in-frame clones and lacks some. The sample records around 100,000 clones, around 85% being singletons. The source is an adult who received the AZD1222 COVID-19 vaccine. V gene TRBV5-4 combines with J gene TRBJ1-4, with D possibly TRBD1 on 6 matching bases. The sequences come from peripheral blood, collected 28 days after the second AZD1222 dose. CDR3 region: CASSLGGGAATNEKLFF. CDR3 coding DNA: TGTGCCAGCAGCTTGGGCGGGGGGGCAGCAACTAATGAAAAACTGTTTTTT.